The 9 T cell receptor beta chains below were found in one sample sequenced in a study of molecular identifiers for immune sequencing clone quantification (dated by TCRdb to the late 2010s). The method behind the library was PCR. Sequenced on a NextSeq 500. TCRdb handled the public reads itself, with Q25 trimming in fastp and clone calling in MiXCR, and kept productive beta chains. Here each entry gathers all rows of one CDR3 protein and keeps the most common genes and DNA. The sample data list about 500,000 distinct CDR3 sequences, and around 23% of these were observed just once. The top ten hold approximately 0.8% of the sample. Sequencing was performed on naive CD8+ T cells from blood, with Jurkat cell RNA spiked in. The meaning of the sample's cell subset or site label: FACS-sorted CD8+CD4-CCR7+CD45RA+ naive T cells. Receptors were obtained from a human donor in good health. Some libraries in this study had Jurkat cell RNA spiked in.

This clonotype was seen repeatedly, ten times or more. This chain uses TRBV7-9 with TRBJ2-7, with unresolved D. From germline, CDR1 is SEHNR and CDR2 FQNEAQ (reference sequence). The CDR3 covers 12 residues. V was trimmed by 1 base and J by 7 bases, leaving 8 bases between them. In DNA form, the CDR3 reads TGTGCCAGCAGCTTAGTTCCCTGGGAGCAGTACTTC. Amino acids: CASSLVPWEQYF.

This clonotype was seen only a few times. CDR3 region: CASRIAASTDTQYF. CDR3 nucleotides: TGCGCCAGCAGAATAGCGGCTAGCACAGATACGCAGTATTTT. The chain is built from TRBV5-1 and TRBJ2-3, with a tentative D call TRBD2 (6 bases). The CDR3 is 14 amino acids. V gave up 5 bases and J gave up 0 bases, with 10 bases separating them. Germline values: CDR1 SGHRS, CDR2 YFSETQ.

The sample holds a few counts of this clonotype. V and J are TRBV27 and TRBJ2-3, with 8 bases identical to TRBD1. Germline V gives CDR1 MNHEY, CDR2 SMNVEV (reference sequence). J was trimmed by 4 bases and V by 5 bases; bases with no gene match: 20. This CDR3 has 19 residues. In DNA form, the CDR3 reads TGTGCCAGCAGTGCCCCGGGACAGGTCCTACGTGGGGGAGCAGATACGCAGTATTTT. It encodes CASSAPGQVLRGGADTQYF.

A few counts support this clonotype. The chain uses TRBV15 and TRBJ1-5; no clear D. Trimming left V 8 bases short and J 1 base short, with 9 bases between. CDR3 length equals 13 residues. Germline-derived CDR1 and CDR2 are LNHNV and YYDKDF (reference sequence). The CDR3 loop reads CATQERSNQPQHF. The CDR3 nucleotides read TGTGCCACCCAGGAGCGAAGCAATCAGCCCCAGCATTTT.

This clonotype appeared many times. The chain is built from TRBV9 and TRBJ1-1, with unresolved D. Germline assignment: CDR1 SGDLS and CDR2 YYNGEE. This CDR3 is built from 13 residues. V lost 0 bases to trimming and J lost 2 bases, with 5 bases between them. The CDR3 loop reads CASSVDKNTEAFF. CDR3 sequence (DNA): TGTGCCAGCAGCGTAGACAAAAACACTGAAGCTTTCTTT.

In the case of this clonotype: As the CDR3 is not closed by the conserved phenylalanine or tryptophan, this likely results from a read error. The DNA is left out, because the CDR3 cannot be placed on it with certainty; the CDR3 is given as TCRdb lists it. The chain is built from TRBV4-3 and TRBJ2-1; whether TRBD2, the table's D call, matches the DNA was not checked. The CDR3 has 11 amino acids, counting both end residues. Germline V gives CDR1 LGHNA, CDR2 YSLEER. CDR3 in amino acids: CASSQFSSPFV.

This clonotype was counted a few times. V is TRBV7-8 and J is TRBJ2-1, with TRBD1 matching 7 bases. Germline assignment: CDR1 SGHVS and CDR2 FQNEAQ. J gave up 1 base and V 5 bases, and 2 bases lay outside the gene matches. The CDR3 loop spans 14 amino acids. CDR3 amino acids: CASSRQGSYNEQFF. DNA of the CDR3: TGTGCCAGCAGCCGACAGGGATCCTACAATGAGCAGTTCTTC.

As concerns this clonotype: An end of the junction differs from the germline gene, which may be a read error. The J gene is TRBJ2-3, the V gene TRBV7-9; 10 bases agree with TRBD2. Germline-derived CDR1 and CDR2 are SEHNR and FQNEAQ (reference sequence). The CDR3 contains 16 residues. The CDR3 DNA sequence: TGTGCCAGCCCCTCTGCTAGCGGGAGCCACACAGATACGCAGTGTTTT. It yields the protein CASPSASGSHTDTQCF.

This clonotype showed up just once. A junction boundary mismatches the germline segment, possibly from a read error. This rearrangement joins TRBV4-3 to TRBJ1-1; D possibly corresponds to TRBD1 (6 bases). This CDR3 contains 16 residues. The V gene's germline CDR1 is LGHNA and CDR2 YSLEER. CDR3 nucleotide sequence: TGCGCCAGCAGCCAAGATCTGGGGGGCGGAGGGACTGAACCTTTCTTT. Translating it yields CASSQDLGGGGTEPFF.